The clone carrying this T cell receptor (delta chain) was observed at least ten times. Antigen specificity is unknown. TCRdb records a much larger clone's protein for this DNA, with a difference at residue 15 that likely arises from a read error; the protein given is the translation of the DNA. The CDR3 has 19 residues. The V gene's germline CDR1 is TSESDYY and CDR2 QEAYKQQN. Vgamma9/Vdelta2+ and Vdelta2-negative gammadelta T cells were flow-sorted from PBMC for bulk sequencing. The entry originates in a study of γδ T cells in repeated Plasmodium falciparum infection. The wider study: Malaria-naive adults were infected with P. falciparum NF54 four times over roughly 590 days.

Study results and caveats: Repeated controlled infections reportedly drove waves of new clonotype selection in Vdelta2-negative, mostly Vdelta1+, gammadelta repertoires. Donors in Mali lived in a small rural village, largely one ethnic group.

Sequencing covered both gamma and delta TCR chains per sample. TCRdb redid clone calling on the multiplex PCR reads using CATT. The sample includes 45,000 to 60,000 delta-chain clones, 1.5% to 2% of them seen just once. This receptor was taken from a pool of human donors (malaria-infected and uninfected, not separated). The sample taken for sequencing was gamma-delta T cells from blood. The chain employs TRAV38-2/DV8 and TRDJ1; the D gene is possibly TRDD3 (5 bases). TCRdb offers no J gene call, so here the DNA was matched to germline to obtain one. The CDR3 loop reads CAYRSAPRGGWGKTGKLIF. CDR3 sequence (DNA): TGTGCTTATAGGAGCGCCCCCCGGGGTGGATGGGGAAAGACCGGTAAACTCATCTTT.